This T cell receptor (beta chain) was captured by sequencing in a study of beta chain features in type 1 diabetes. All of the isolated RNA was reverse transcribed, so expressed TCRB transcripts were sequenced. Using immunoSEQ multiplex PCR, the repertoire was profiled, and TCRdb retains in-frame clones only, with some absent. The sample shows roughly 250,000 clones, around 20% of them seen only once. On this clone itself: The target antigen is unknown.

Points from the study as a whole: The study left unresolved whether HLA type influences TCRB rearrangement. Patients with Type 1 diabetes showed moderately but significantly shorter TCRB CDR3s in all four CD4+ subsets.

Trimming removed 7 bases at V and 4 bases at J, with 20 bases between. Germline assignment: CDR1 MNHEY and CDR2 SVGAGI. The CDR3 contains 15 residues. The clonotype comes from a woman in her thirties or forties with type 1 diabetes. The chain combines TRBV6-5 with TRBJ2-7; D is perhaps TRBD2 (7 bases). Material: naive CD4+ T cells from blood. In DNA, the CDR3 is TGTGCCAGCACAAACCCACGGGGGGCCATGTACGAGCAGTACTTC. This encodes CASTNPRGAMYEQYF.